Following are 26 T cell receptor beta chains from one sample sequenced in a study of Graves' ophthalmopathy and Graves' hyperthyroidism. Using RNA transcripts, the TCR beta CDR3 regions were amplified. The library came from an HTBI-primed first-round RT-PCR and a second-round multiplex PCR. TCRdb called the multiplex PCR reads again in MiXCR, with one record for every CDR3 protein. In the table there are over a million distinct CDR3 sequences, about 36% of which are singletons. The sequenced sample consisted of peripheral blood or thyroid tissue (not recorded which). All receptors derive from an adult man with Graves' hyperthyroidism.

CDR3: CAIRDTSGGLPVQETQYF. CDR3 nucleotides: TGTGCCATCAGAGACACTAGCGGGGGGTTACCGGTCCAAGAGACCCAGTACTTC. The rearrangement joins TRBV10-3 to TRBJ2-5; 12 bases match TRBD2. CDR1 is ENHRY and CDR2 is SYGVKD in the germline V gene. J gave up 1 base and V 6 bases, and 12 bases lay outside the gene matches. The CDR3 contains 18 residues.

This clonotype was found many times. The rearrangement uses TRBV12-3 or TRBV12-4 and TRBJ2-2; 8 bases line up with TRBD2. The V and J ends lost 4 bases and 4 bases, in that order; junction bases with no gene match: 8. The CDR3 is 16 residues long. CDR3 sequence: CASSSGLAGGTGELFF. DNA of the CDR3: TGTGCCAGCAGTTCGGGGCTAGCGGGTGGCACCGGGGAGCTGTTTTTT.

The chain carries TRBV25-1 and TRBJ2-7; 7 bases agree with TRBD2. Trimming removed 4 bases from V and 2 bases from J; junction bases left unmatched: 14. The CDR3 consists of 17 residues. Germline CDR1 is MGHDK and CDR2 is SYGVNS. CDR3 nucleotides: TGTGCCAGCAGTGCCGAGGACGGGGGGTATCGCCCCTACGAGCAGTACTTC. Amino acid sequence: CASSAEDGGYRPYEQYF.

This clonotype showed up many times. The rearrangement joins TRBV11-2 to TRBJ2-5, with TRBD2 matching 7 bases. Germline V CDR1 and CDR2: SGHAT, FQNNGV. Trimming at V came to 1 base and at J to 5 bases, leaving 7 bases not matched to a gene. CDR3 length: 15 amino acids. DNA for the CDR3: TGTGCCAGCAGCTTAGTCATACGGGGGGTTGAGACCCAGTACTTC. It translates to CASSLVIRGVETQYF.

This clonotype was seen repeatedly, ten times or more. This sequence joins TRBV7-9 and TRBJ2-7; the D is unclear. Trimming left V 5 bases short and J 3 bases short, with 20 bases between. The length of the CDR3 is 16 residues. CDR1 and CDR2 from the germline V gene are SEHNR and FQNEAQ (reference sequence). The CDR3 reads CASSASANPAGYEQYF. The CDR3 DNA reads TGTGCCAGCAGCGCGAGCGCAAATCCAGCCGGCTACGAGCAGTACTTC.

The chain carries TRBV19 and TRBJ2-7; no clear D. With 2 bases removed from V and 1 base from J, the gap between germline ends came to 12 bases. The CDR3 loop spans 15 amino acids. Germline CDR1 is LNHDA and CDR2 is SQIVND (reference sequence). CDR3 coding DNA: TGTGCCAGTAGTATAACGGTGCGAAGATCCTACGAGCAGTACTTC. Its translation: CASSITVRRSYEQYF.

The sample holds many counts of this clonotype. The chain recombines TRBV5-1 with TRBJ1-4, with 7 nucleotides matching TRBD1. In germline, CDR1 is SGHRS, CDR2 YFSETQ. This CDR3 contains 14 residues. The trim removed 8 bases at V and 6 bases at J, leaving 10 bases unmatched. CDR3 protein: CASSNDRVDEKLFF. Written as DNA, the CDR3 is TGCGCCAGTAGCAACGACAGGGTTGATGAAAAACTGTTTTTT.

This clonotype was detected many times. The chain has TRBV20-1 and TRBJ1-5, with 8 bases that match TRBD1. CDR1 and CDR2 from the germline V gene are DFQATT and SNEGSKA (reference sequence). Trimming at V came to 5 bases and at J to 1 base, leaving 1 base not matched to a gene. The length of the CDR3 is 13 residues. The CDR3 coding sequence is TGCAGTGCTGGGGACAGGAGCAATCAGCCCCAGCATTTT. Its protein is CSAGDRSNQPQHF.

This chain connects TRBV18 to TRBJ1-2; TRBD1 agrees at 12 bases. The V segment lost 6 bases and the J segment 6 bases; nucleotides outside the gene matches: 5. This CDR3 region has 14 residues. Germline CDR1 and CDR2: KGHSH and LQKENI. The CDR3 DNA reads as TGTGCCAGCTCTCGGGACAGGGGGCCAAATGGCTACACCTTC. Protein product: CASSRDRGPNGYTF.

This clonotype was detected many times. The CDR3 DNA reads as TGTGCCAGCAGGGTGCGGTTACTGAACACTGAAGCTTTCTTT. As protein: CASRVRLLNTEAFF. The chain combines TRBV12-3 or TRBV12-4 with TRBJ1-1; D gene unclear. The V end was cut by 6 bases, the J end by 0 bases, with 11 bases between. The CDR3 runs to 14 residues.

A few counts support this clonotype. The junction departs from germline at one end; a sequencing error may be responsible. This chain uses TRBV10-3 with TRBJ2-7; no reliable D call. Per germline, CDR1 ENHRY and CDR2 SYGVKD. This CDR3 is built from 14 residues. The CDR3 sequence: CASSEVQPAYEQYF. Here the CDR3 DNA reads TGTGCCAGCAGTGAGGTACAGCCCGCCTACGAGCAGTACTTC.

This chain uses TRBV11-3 with TRBJ2-2; 8 nucleotides line up with TRBD2. CDR1 is SGHNT, CDR2 YENEEA, per germline. Trimming at V came to 2 bases and at J to 7 bases, leaving 3 bases not matched to a gene. The CDR3 runs to 14 residues. CDR3 sequence: CASSLRGGYGELFF. CDR3 in DNA: TGTGCCAGCAGCTTACGCGGGGGGTACGGGGAGCTGTTTTTT.

This chain links TRBV25-1 with TRBJ2-7, with a possible D match to TRBD2 (10 bases). Per the germline V gene, CDR1 is MGHDK and CDR2 is SYGVNS. V lost 6 bases, J lost 1 base, and 31 bases lay in between. This CDR3 has 20 amino acids. The CDR3 loop reads CASSPGPGQGWTSGSYEQYF. In DNA form, the CDR3 reads TGTGCCAGCAGCCCGGGTCCCGGACAGGGGTGGACTAGCGGTTCCTACGAGCAGTACTTC.

As for this clonotype: A read error may account for a junction end that differs from germline. The genes are TRBV5-1 and TRBJ2-2; D is possibly TRBD2 (5 bases). CDR3 length equals 12 residues. Germline V CDR1 and CDR2: SGHRS, YFSETQ. The CDR3 bases are TGCGCCAGCAGCTTGACATTCGGGGAACTGTTTTTT. Translating gives CASSLTFGELFF. Drawing the rest from reference TRBV5-1 and TRBJ2-2, the complete variable domain is KAGVTQTPRYLIKTRGQQVTLSCSPISGHRSVSWYQQTPGQGLQFLFEYFSETQRNKGNFPGRFSGRQFSNSRSEMNVSTLELGDSALYLCASSLTFGELFFGEGSRLTVL.

This clonotype was counted at least ten times. The chain joins TRBV7-9 to TRBJ1-1; TRBD1 aligns across 7 bases. Germline CDR1 reads SEHNR; CDR2 reads FQNEAQ (reference sequence). This CDR3 spans 15 amino acids. The J segment lost 0 bases and the V segment lost 5 bases, leaving 6 bases of the junction unmatched. The CDR3 spells CASSSRQGMNTEAFF. CDR3 sequence (DNA): TGTGCCAGCAGCAGTCGACAGGGCATGAACACTGAAGCTTTCTTT.

J is TRBJ1-2 and V is TRBV6-5, with a possible D match to TRBD1 (5 bases). V shed 0 bases and J shed 7 bases, with 12 bases lying between them. CDR3 length equals 14 residues. CDR1 is MNHEY, CDR2 SVGAGI, per germline. The CDR3 DNA is TGTGCCAGCAGTTACTCGAACCAGGGAGCTGGCTACACCTTC. Protein sequence: CASSYSNQGAGYTF.

This clonotype was recorded at least ten times. The chain carries TRBV9 and TRBJ1-1, with D possibly matching TRBD1 (5 bases). The CDR3 consists of 14 residues. The germline gives CDR1 SGDLS, CDR2 YYNGEE. V was clipped by 0 bases and J by 3 bases, with 9 bases between them. CDR3 in DNA: TGTGCCAGCAGCGTAGAGGGGCGGGACACTGAAGCTTTCTTT. This gives the protein CASSVEGRDTEAFF.

This clonotype turned up a few times. V is TRBV12-3 or TRBV12-4 and J is TRBJ2-2; 7 bases line up with TRBD1. V lost 5 bases, J lost 1 base, and 7 bases stayed unmatched. This CDR3 has 16 amino acids. The CDR3 DNA reads TGTGCCAGCAGTCATACAGGGGCCCAGAACACCGGGGAGCTGTTTTTT. This translates into CASSHTGAQNTGELFF.

The V call is TRBV29-1, the J call TRBJ1-1; the match to TRBD1 covers 7 bases. The germline V gene encodes CDR1 SQVTM and CDR2 ANQGSEA. Trimming cost V 7 bases and J 2 bases; bases outside gene matches: 10. This CDR3 spans 14 amino acids. CDR3 amino acids: CSGRLGTVNTEAFF. The CDR3 region has the DNA TGCAGCGGGCGACTCGGGACAGTCAACACTGAAGCTTTCTTT.

This clonotype turned up a few times. V is TRBV6-5 and J is TRBJ2-7, with D tentatively TRBD2 (5 bases). In germline, CDR1 is MNHEY, CDR2 SVGAGI. The CDR3 is 14 amino acids. V shed 10 bases and J shed 4 bases, with 20 bases lying between them. CDR3 nucleotides: TGTGCCACCGGTATGGACGCCGGCGGGTACGAGCAGTACTTC. This gives the protein CATGMDAGGYEQYF.

This clonotype was picked up one time. The rearrangement joins TRBV9 to TRBJ1-3, with no clear D. The ends were cut back, 0 bases at V and 8 bases at J, with 6 bases in the middle. The germline V gene has CDR1 SGDLS and CDR2 YYNGEE. This CDR3 comprises 12 residues. The CDR3 DNA reads as TGTGCCAGCAGCGTAGCAGACCACACCATATATTTT. Translating it yields CASSVADHTIYF.

The chain uses TRBV6-2 or TRBV6-3 and TRBJ1-5; 7 bases map to TRBD1. After removal of 4 bases from V and 5 bases from J, the junction contained 5 bases not matched to a gene. The germline V gene encodes CDR1 MNHEY and CDR2 SVGEGT. The CDR3 covers 14 residues. CDR3 sequence (DNA): TGTGCCAGCAGTTCGAGGACAGGCTATCAGCCCCAGCATTTT. It encodes CASSSRTGYQPQHF.

This rearrangement joins TRBV25-1 to TRBJ2-3; D call uncertain. This CDR3 is built from 14 residues. The V end lost 6 bases, the J end lost 2 bases, and 12 bases lay between the germline ends. Germline CDR1 is MGHDK and CDR2 is SYGVNS. CDR3 DNA: TGTGCCAGCAGCCCTGGTGGAAACACAGATACGCAGTATTTT. This encodes CASSPGGNTDTQYF. Together with reference TRBV25-1 and TRBJ2-3, the CDR3 gives the full variable domain: EADIYQTPRYLVIGTGKKITLECSQTMGHDKMYWYQQDPGMELHLIHYSYGVNSTEKGDLSSESTVSRIRTEHFPLTLESARPSHTSQYLCASSPGGNTDTQYFGPGTRLTVL.

The chain links TRBV10-2 to TRBJ2-7, with 10 bases identical to TRBD1. Germline V CDR1 and CDR2: WSHSY, SAAADI. The CDR3 runs to 14 residues. V lost 6 bases to trimming and J lost 3 bases; unmatched junction nucleotides: 5. The CDR3 coding sequence is TGCGCCAGCAGACCGGGACAGGGGAACTACGAGCAGTACTTC. Translated, it gives CASRPGQGNYEQYF.

DNA of the CDR3: TGTGCCAGCAGCGGGCGCAGGGGGCGCTCGGAGACCCAGTACTTC. It encodes CASSGRRGRSETQYF. This chain connects TRBV9 to TRBJ2-5; 8 bases match TRBD1. CDR3 length: 15 residues. With 3 bases clipped from V and 5 bases from J, the junction kept 9 bases outside the gene matches. CDR1 is SGDLS and CDR2 is YYNGEE in the germline V gene. Based on the CDR3 plus reference TRBV9 and TRBJ2-5, the full variable domain is DSGVTQTPKHLITATGQRVTLRCSPRSGDLSVYWYQQSLDQGLQFLIQYYNGEERAKGNILERFSAQQFPDLHSELNLSSLELGDSALYFCASSGRRGRSETQYFGPGTRLLVL.

This chain uses TRBV10-3 with TRBJ1-3; possible D gene TRBD1, 5 bases. The CDR3 has 17 residues. V was cut by 5 bases and J by 2 bases, with 19 bases left in between. CDR1 and CDR2 (germline): ENHRY, SYGVKD. The CDR3 bases are TGTGCCATCAGTCCTACCTGGGGGGGTTCTCCTGGAAACACCATATATTTT. Translated: CAISPTWGGSPGNTIYF.